This T cell receptor (beta chain) was identified in a study of shared clonotypes between healthy human individuals. CDR1 MDHEN and CDR2 SYDVKM come from the germline V gene. V gave up 5 bases and J gave up 4 bases, with 8 bases separating them. There are 12 residues in the CDR3. This clone was seen once. This sample also contains other DNA sequences that code for the same CDR3. Approximately 30,000 T cell genomes (approximately 210 ng DNA) went into each sorted-subset replicate. The repertoire was sequenced with immunoSEQ multiplex PCR; TCRdb's copy has only in-frame clones and lacks some. The table includes 2 million to 2.5 million clones, approximately 96% detected once. In the CD4+ fraction, cells were divided into CD45RA+ naive and CD45RA-negative memory subsets.

This receptor was identified in a man aged 18 to 35 in good health. The sequenced sample was naive CD4+ T cells sorted from blood. The subset here: CD45RA+ positively selected. The rearrangement links TRBV28 to TRBJ1-1; a possible D gene is TRBD1 (5 bases). The CDR3 DNA reads as TGTGCCAGCAGTACGGGGCTCACTGAAGCTTTCTTT. Protein product: CASSTGLTEAFF.